This record concerns one T cell receptor beta chain sequence. The data were obtained in a study of response to subunit inactivated influenza vaccine. TCRdb used MiXCR to reprocess the RT-PCR reads, holding one entry per CDR3 protein. The data contain roughly 550,000 distinct CDR3 sequences, approximately 20% of them seen just once; the ten biggest clones take up 2.8%. V gave up 0 bases and J gave up 2 bases, with 10 bases separating them. Germline CDR1 is MNHEY and CDR2 is SVGAGI. The CDR3 runs 15 residues. The sample was also linked to a second study, of T cells expressing NK-cell markers. That paper states: In generating TCR beta cDNA, 5'RACE template switching with UMIs was used. Cells sorted as CD3+CD56+NKG2C+, CD3+CD56+NKG2C- and CD3+CD56-NKG2C+ T cells supplied the TCR beta repertoires. Among eight sequenced donors, seven carried HCMV seropositivity while one was seronegative. Of the CD8+ T cells in roughly 6 donors, about 1.0-7.5% belonged to dominant NKG2C+ clonotypes. For a few donors, these clonotypes were likewise the leading ones in the CD3+CD56-NKG2C+ fraction.

This TCR came from a man in his fifties who received an inactivated influenza vaccine. This specimen consisted of CD4+ T cells sorted from PBMCs, obtained about 13 days after vaccination. The rearrangement links TRBV6-5 to TRBJ1-2; D unresolved. For the CDR3, the DNA is TGTGCCAGCAGTTACTCCGGGATAATCAACTATGGCTACACCTTC. Its protein is CASSYSGIINYGYTF.